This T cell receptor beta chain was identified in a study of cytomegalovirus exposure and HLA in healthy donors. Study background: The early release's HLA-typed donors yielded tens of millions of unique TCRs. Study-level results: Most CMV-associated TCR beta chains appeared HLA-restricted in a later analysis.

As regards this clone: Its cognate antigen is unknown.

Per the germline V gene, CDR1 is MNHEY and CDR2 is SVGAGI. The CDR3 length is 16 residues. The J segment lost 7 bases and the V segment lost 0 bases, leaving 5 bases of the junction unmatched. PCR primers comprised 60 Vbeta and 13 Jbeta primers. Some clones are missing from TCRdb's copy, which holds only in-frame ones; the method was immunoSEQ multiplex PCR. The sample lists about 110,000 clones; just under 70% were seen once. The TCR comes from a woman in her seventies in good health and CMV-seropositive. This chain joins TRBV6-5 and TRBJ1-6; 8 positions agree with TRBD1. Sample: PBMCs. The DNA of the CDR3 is TGTGCCAGCAGTTACTCGAGACAGGGGTTAAATTCACCCCTCCACTTT. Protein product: CASSYSRQGLNSPLHF.